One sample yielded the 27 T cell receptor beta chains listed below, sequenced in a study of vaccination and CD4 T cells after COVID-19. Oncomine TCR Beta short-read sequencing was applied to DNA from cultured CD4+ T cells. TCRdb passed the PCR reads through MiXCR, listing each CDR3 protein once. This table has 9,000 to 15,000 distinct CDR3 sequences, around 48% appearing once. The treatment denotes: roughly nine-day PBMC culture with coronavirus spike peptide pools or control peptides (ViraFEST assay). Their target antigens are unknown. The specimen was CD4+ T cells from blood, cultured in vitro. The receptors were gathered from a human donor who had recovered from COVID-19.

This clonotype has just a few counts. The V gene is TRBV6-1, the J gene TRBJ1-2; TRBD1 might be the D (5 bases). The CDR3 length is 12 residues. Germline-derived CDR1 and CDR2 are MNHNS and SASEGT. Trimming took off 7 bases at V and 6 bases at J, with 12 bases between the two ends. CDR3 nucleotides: TGTGCCAGCACGTTCGTGGGGGATGGCTACACCTTC. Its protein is CASTFVGDGYTF.

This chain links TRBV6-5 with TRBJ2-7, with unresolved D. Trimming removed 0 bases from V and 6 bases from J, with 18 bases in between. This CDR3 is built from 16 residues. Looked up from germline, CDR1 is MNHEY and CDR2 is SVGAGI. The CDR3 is CASSYSTRSEWFEQYF. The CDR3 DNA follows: TGTGCCAGCAGTTACTCTACCAGATCCGAATGGTTCGAGCAGTACTTC.

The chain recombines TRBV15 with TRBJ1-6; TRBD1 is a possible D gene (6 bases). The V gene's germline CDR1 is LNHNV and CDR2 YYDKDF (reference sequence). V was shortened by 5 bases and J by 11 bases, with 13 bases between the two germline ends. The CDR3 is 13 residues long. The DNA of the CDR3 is TGTGCCACCAGCGGAGGGGGTAGCGCACCCCTCCACTTT. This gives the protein CATSGGGSAPLHF. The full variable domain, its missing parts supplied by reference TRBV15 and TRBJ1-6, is DAMVIQNPRYQVTQFGKPVTLSCSQTLNHNVMYWYQQKSSQAPKLLFHYYDKDFNNEADTPDNFQSRRPNTSFCFLDIRSPGLGDTAMYLCATSGGGSAPLHFGNGTRLTVT.

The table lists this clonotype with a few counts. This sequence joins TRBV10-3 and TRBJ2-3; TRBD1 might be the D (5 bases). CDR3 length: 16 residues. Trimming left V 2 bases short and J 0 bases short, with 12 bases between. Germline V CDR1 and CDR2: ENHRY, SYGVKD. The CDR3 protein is CAISEREGASTDTQYF. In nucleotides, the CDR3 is TGTGCCATCAGTGAGCGAGAAGGGGCTAGCACAGATACGCAGTATTTT.

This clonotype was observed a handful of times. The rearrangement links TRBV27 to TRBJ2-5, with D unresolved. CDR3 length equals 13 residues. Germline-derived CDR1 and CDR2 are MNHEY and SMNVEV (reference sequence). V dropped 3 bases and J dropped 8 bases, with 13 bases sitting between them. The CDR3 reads CASSFLPRDTQYF. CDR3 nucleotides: TGTGCCAGCAGTTTCCTCCCAAGAGATACCCAGTACTTC.

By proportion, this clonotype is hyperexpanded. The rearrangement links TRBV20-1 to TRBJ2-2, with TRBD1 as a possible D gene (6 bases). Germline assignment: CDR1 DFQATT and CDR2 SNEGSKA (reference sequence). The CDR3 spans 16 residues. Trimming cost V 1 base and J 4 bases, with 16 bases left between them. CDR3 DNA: TGCAGTGCTAGAGGAGGGGGAATGGGTAGCACCGGGGAGCTGTTTTTT. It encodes CSARGGGMGSTGELFF.

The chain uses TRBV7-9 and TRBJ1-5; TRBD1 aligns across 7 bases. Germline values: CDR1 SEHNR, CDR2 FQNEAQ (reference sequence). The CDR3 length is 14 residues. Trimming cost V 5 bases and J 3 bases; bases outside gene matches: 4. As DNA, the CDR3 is TGTGCCAGCAGCCGGGACAGCAACAATCAGCCCCAGCATTTT. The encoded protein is CASSRDSNNQPQHF.

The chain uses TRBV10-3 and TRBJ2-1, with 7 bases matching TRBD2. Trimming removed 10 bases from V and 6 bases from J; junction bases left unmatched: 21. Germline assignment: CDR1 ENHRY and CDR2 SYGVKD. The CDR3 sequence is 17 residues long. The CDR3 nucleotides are TGTGCCACCAATGGAGTCGCCGGCGGGAGCTTTGGCAATGAGCAGTTCTTC. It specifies CATNGVAGGSFGNEQFF.

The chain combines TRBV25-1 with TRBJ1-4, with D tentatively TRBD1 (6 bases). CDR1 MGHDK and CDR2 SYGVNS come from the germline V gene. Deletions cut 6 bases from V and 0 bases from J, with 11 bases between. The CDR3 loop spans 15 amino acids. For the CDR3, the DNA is TGTGCCAGCAGGGGGGGGCCAGCAACTAATGAAAAACTGTTTTTT. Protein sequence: CASRGGPATNEKLFF.

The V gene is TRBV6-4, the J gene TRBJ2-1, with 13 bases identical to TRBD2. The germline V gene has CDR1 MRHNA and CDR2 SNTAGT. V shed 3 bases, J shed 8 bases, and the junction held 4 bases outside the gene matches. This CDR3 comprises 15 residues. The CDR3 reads CASSEGLAGVDEQFF. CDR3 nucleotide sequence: TGTGCCAGCAGTGAAGGACTAGCGGGAGTTGATGAGCAGTTCTTC.

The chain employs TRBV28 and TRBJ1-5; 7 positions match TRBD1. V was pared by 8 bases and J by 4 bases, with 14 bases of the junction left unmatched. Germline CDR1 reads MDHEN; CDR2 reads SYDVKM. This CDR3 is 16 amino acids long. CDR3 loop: CASHPFSTRGNQPQHF. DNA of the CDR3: TGTGCCAGCCACCCCTTCTCGACCAGGGGGAATCAGCCCCAGCATTTT.

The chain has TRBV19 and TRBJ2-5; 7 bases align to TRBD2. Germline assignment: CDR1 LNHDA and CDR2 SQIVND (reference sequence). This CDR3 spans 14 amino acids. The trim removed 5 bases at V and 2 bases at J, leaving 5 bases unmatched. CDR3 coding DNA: TGTGCCAGTAGTTCGGGGGGACTACAAGAGACCCAGTACTTC. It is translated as CASSSGGLQETQYF.

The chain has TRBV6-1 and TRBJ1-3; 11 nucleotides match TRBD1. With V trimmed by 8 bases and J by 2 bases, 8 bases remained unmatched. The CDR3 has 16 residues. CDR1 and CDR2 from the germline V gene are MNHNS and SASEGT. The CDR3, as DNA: TGTGCCAGCTCGCCCGGGGGACAGGGGGCTGGAAACACCATATATTTT. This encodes CASSPGGQGAGNTIYF.

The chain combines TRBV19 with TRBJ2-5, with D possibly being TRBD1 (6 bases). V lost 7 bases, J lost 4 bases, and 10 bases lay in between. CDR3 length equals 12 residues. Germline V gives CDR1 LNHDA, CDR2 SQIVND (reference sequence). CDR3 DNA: TGTGCCAGTAAGGAGACAGGAGAGACCCAGTACTTC. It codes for CASKETGETQYF.

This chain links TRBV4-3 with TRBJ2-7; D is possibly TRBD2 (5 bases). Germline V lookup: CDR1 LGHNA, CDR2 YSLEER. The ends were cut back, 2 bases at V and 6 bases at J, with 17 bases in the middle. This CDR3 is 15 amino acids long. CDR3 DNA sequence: TGCGCCAGCAGCCAAAGTGGGTCGCCGGGGAGCGAGCAGTACTTC. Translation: CASSQSGSPGSEQYF.

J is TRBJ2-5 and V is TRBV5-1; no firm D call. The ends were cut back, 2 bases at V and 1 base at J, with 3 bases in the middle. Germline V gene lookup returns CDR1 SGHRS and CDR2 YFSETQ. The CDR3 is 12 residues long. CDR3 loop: CASSFGQETQYF. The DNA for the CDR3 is TGCGCCAGCAGCTTTGGCCAAGAGACCCAGTACTTC. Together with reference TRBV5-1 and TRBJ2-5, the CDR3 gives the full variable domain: KAGVTQTPRYLIKTRGQQVTLSCSPISGHRSVSWYQQTPGQGLQFLFEYFSETQRNKGNFPGRFSGRQFSNSRSEMNVSTLELGDSALYLCASSFGQETQYFGPGTRLLVL.

The CDR3 region is CASSSLRTGYYEQYF. The DNA of the CDR3 is TGTGCCAGCAGCTCCCTCCGGACAGGGTACTACGAGCAGTACTTC. This chain links TRBV7-9 with TRBJ2-7; 8 nucleotides line up with TRBD1. Germline V gene data show CDR1 as SEHNR and CDR2 as FQNEAQ (reference sequence). V was clipped by 4 bases and J by 3 bases; unmatched bases: 8. This CDR3 has 15 amino acids.

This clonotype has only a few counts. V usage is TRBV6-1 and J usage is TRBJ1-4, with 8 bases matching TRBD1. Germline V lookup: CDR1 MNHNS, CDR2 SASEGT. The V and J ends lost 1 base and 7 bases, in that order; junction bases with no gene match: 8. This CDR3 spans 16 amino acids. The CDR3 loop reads CASSEGGQGFREKLFF. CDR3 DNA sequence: TGTGCCAGCAGTGAAGGCGGACAGGGTTTTCGTGAAAAACTGTTTTTT.

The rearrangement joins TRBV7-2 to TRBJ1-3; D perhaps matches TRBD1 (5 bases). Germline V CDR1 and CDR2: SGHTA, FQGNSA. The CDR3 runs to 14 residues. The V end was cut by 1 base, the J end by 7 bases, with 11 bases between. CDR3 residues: CASSLVGTGNTIYF. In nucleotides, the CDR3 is TGTGCCAGCAGCTTAGTGGGGACGGGTAACACCATATATTTT.

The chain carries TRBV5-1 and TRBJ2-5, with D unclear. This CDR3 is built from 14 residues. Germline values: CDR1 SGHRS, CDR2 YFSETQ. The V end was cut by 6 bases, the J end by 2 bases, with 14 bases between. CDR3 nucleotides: TGCGCCAGCAAAGCGAACAGTTTTCAAGAGACCCAGTACTTC. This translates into CASKANSFQETQYF.

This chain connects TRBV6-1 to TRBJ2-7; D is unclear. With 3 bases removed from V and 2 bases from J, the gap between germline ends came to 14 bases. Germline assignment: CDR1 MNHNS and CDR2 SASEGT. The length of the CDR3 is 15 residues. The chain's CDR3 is CASSEFPRKTYEQYF. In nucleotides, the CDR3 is TGTGCCAGCAGTGAGTTCCCCAGAAAGACCTACGAGCAGTACTTC.

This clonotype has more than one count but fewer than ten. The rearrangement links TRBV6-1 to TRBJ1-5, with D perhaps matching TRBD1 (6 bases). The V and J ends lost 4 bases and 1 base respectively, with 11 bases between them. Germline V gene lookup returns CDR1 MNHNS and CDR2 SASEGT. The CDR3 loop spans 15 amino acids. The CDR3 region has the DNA TGTGCCAGCAGTGTAGGGGGGGAAAGCAATCAGCCCCAGCATTTT. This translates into CASSVGGESNQPQHF.

CDR3 nucleotides: TGTGCCAGCAGTTTATCTGGGGGGTTACTTAACTATGGCTACACCTTC. As protein: CASSLSGGLLNYGYTF. The chain recombines TRBV28 with TRBJ1-2; a possible D gene is TRBD1 (5 bases). This CDR3 spans 16 amino acids. V was shortened by 1 base and J by 1 base, with 13 bases between the two germline ends. The germline CDR1 and CDR2 sequences are MDHEN and SYDVKM.

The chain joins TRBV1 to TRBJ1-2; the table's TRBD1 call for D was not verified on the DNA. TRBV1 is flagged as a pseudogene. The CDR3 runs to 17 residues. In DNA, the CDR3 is TGCACCAGCAGCCAATATTACCTCGGGACGCCCAACTATGGCTACACCTTC. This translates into CTSSQYYLGTPNYGYTF.

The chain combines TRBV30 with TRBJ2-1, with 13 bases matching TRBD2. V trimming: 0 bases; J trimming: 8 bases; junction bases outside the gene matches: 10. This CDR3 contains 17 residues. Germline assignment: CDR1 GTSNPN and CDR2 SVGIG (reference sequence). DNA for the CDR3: TGTGCCTGGAGTGTACGTCCCGGACTAGCGGGAGTGGATGAGCAGTTCTTC. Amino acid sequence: CAWSVRPGLAGVDEQFF.

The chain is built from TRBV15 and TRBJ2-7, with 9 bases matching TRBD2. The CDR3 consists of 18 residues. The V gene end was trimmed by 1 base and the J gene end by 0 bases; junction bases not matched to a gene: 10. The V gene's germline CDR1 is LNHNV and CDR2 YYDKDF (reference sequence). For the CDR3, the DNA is TGTGCCACCAGCAGAGGCGGCCTTAGCGGGAGTATCTCCTACGAGCAGTACTTC. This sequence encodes CATSRGGLSGSISYEQYF.

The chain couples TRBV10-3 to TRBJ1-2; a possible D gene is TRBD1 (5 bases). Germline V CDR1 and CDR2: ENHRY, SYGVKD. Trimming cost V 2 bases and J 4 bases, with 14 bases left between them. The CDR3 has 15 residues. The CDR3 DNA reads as TGTGCCATCAGTGAGGCGAACAGGCTCCGCTATGGCTACACCTTC. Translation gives CAISEANRLRYGYTF.